Following are 21 T cell receptor beta chains from one sample sequenced in a study of blood T cell repertoires in COVID-19 (TCRdb year 2020). Library construction relied on the immunoSEQ multiplex PCR assay. TCRdb limited this immuneACCESS table to in-frame rearrangements with V and J called. A share of clones is missing; checked studies link under half to unresolved V genes, and the rest is unexplained. The table for this sample lists roughly 180,000 clones; 75% to 85% of them were counted only once. More than 9.5% of the sample rests with the top ten. The material sequenced was peripheral blood. These receptors were collected from a woman between 40 and 55 years old with COVID-19, enrolled during active disease.

V usage is TRBV5-5 and J usage is TRBJ1-2, with a possible D match to TRBD1 (5 bases). The V and J ends lost 0 bases and 1 base respectively, with 16 bases between them. Germline V CDR1 and CDR2: SGHKS, YYEKEE (reference sequence). This CDR3 comprises 17 residues. Here the CDR3 DNA reads TGTGCCAGCAGCTTGGATCGGGTCGGGACTGGTAACTATGGCTACACCTTC. Translated, it gives CASSLDRVGTGNYGYTF.

The chain recombines TRBV30 with TRBJ2-5, with a weak D call TRBD1 (5 bases). This CDR3 is 13 amino acids long. The germline V gene has CDR1 GTSNPN and CDR2 SVGIG (reference sequence). Trimming shortened V by 2 bases and J by 5 bases, and 12 bases separated the two germline ends. The CDR3 here is CAWSRGFEETQYF. In DNA, the CDR3 is TGTGCCTGGAGTAGGGGTTTCGAGGAGACCCAGTACTTC.

The chain uses TRBV5-4 and TRBJ2-3; 8 nucleotides agree with TRBD2. Germline V gene data show CDR1 as SGHNT and CDR2 as YYREEE (reference sequence). The V and J ends lost 1 base and 4 bases, in that order; junction bases with no gene match: 8. The CDR3 length is 16 residues. CDR3: CASSLKLAETADTQYF. DNA for the CDR3: TGTGCCAGCAGCTTGAAACTAGCGGAAACGGCAGATACGCAGTATTTT.

The rearrangement links TRBV7-9 to TRBJ2-7; D ambiguous. Germline CDR1 reads SEHNR; CDR2 reads FQNEAQ (reference sequence). The CDR3 spans 17 residues. Trimming cost V 5 bases and J 0 bases, with 20 bases left between them. CDR3 sequence (DNA): TGTGCCAGCAGCACGACTCGAAACCCTAGGAGCTCCTACGAGCAGTACTTC. This encodes CASSTTRNPRSSYEQYF. The full variable domain, its missing parts supplied by reference TRBV7-9 and TRBJ2-7, is DTGVSQNPRHKITKRGQNVTFRCDPISEHNRLYWYRQTLGQGPEFLTYFQNEAQLEKSRLLSDRFSAERPKGSFSTLEIQRTEQGDSAMYLCASSTTRNPRSSYEQYFGPGTRLTVT.

The rearrangement joins TRBV3-1 (or the pseudogene TRBV3-2) to TRBJ2-7, with 9 bases that match TRBD1. The CDR3 is 13 residues long. With V trimmed by 4 bases and J by 3 bases, 1 base remained unmatched. Per germline, CDR1 LGHDT and CDR2 YNNKEL (reference sequence). The CDR3 sequence is CASSLGQGYEQYV. The CDR3 nucleotides are TGTGCCAGCAGCCTGGGACAGGGCTACGAGCAGTACGTC.

This clone has just a few counts. The gene calls are TRBV5-1 and TRBJ2-7; 12 positions agree with TRBD2. CDR3 length: 16 amino acids. V dropped 0 bases and J dropped 4; count of bases not matched to a gene: 5. Germline V gives CDR1 SGHRS, CDR2 YFSETQ. The CDR3 sequence is CASSLVLGTSGYEQYF. CDR3 nucleotide sequence: TGCGCCAGCAGCTTGGTCCTCGGGACTAGCGGGTACGAGCAGTACTTC.

V usage is TRBV3-1 (or the pseudogene TRBV3-2) and J usage is TRBJ2-1; D is ambiguous. The CDR3 is made up of 11 amino acids. V shed 1 base and J shed 15 bases, with 10 bases lying between them. In germline, CDR1 is LGHDT, CDR2 YNNKEL (reference sequence). The CDR3 DNA reads TGTGCCAGCAGCCAAGTTTTCGTTTGGTTCTTC. It codes for CASSQVFVWFF.

Concerning this clone: A far larger clone is just one base off, so this is likely a read error. V gene TRBV27 combines with J gene TRBJ2-7; 11 nucleotides agree with TRBD2. The V segment lost 4 bases and the J segment 4 bases; nucleotides outside the gene matches: 3. The CDR3 contains 14 residues. From germline, CDR1 is MNHEY and CDR2 SMNVEV (reference sequence). CDR3 DNA: TGTGCCAGCAGTTACGGGACTAGCGGTTACGAGCAGTACTTC. Translated: CASSYGTSGYEQYF.

V and J are TRBV18 and TRBJ1-2; tentative D call: TRBD1 (5 bases). Germline loops: CDR1 KGHSH, CDR2 LQKENI. There are 15 residues in the CDR3. V lost 6 bases and J lost 6, with 20 bases in between. Written as DNA, the CDR3 is TGTGCCAGCTCCCGCGGGACCCTGATCGTGGATGGCTACACCTTC. It translates to CASSRGTLIVDGYTF.

The chain carries TRBV15 and TRBJ2-5; 12 bases are a match to TRBD1. In germline, CDR1 is LNHNV, CDR2 YYDKDF (reference sequence). The trim removed 1 base at V and 5 bases at J, leaving 5 bases unmatched. The CDR3 runs 16 residues. CDR3 residues: CATSRGGTGGRETQYF. DNA of the CDR3: TGTGCCACCAGCAGAGGTGGGACAGGGGGCAGGGAGACCCAGTACTTC. Drawing the rest from reference TRBV15 and TRBJ2-5, the complete variable domain is DAMVIQNPRYQVTQFGKPVTLSCSQTLNHNVMYWYQQKSSQAPKLLFHYYDKDFNNEADTPDNFQSRRPNTSFCFLDIRSPGLGDTAMYLCATSRGGTGGRETQYFGPGTRLLVL.

In this sample, this clone turned up once. The J gene is TRBJ2-3, the V gene TRBV5-6; D is uncertain. CDR3 length: 15 amino acids. V was pared by 0 bases and J by 2 bases, with 10 bases between. The germline gives CDR1 SGHDT, CDR2 YYEEEE. The CDR3 DNA is TGTGCCAGCAGCTTGGTTCGTCAGAACACAGATACGCAGTATTTT. This translates into CASSLVRQNTDTQYF.

The chain has TRBV24-1 and TRBJ2-1, with TRBD2 matching over 8 bases. The CDR3 is made up of 15 amino acids. In germline, CDR1 is KGHDR, CDR2 SFDVKD. Trimming cost V 4 bases and J 5 bases; bases outside gene matches: 6. CDR3 region: CATSELGLGDNEQFF. CDR3 nucleotide sequence: TGTGCCACCAGTGAGCTGGGACTAGGGGACAATGAGCAGTTCTTC.

The chain uses TRBV18 and TRBJ2-1; unclear D gene. The V gene lost 2 bases and the J gene lost 4 bases, with 18 bases spanning the gap. This CDR3 is built from 17 residues. The germline V gene has CDR1 KGHSH and CDR2 LQKENI. The CDR3 protein is CASSPGFPSHGYNEQFF. In DNA, the CDR3 is TGTGCCAGCTCACCAGGCTTCCCCTCTCACGGGTACAATGAGCAGTTCTTC.

The gene calls are TRBV12-5 and TRBJ1-1; D is unclear. The germline CDR1 and CDR2 sequences are LGHNT and FRNRAP. The CDR3 totals 12 residues. The V and J ends lost 5 bases and 10 bases respectively, with 14 bases between them. CDR3 sequence reads: CASGRYGGRAFF. The CDR3 coding sequence is TGTGCTAGTGGTCGTTATGGCGGGAGAGCTTTCTTT.

The genes are TRBV3-1 (or the pseudogene TRBV3-2) and TRBJ1-4; tentative D call: TRBD1 (6 bases). V lost 6 bases and J lost 5, with 13 bases in between. The germline V gene encodes CDR1 LGHDT and CDR2 YNNKEL (reference sequence). This CDR3 contains 14 residues. The CDR3 DNA reads TGTGCCAGCAGGATGACAGGATACAATGAAAAACTGTTTTTT. Its translation: CASRMTGYNEKLFF.

V and J are TRBV11-2 and TRBJ1-3, with D tentatively TRBD1 (5 bases). Trimming took 5 bases from V and 7 from J, leaving 21 bases between them. Germline V CDR1 and CDR2: SGHAT, FQNNGV. This CDR3 comprises 16 residues. Here the CDR3 reads CASSPPGGAHWNTIYF. The DNA for the CDR3 is TGTGCCAGCAGCCCCCCAGGAGGGGCGCATTGGAACACCATATATTTT.

The gene calls are TRBV29-1 and TRBJ2-1; D is possibly TRBD2 (7 bases). The CDR3 contains 14 residues. CDR1 and CDR2 from the germline V gene are SQVTM and ANQGSEA. CDR3 nucleotides: TGCAGTTCGGTAGGGGGAGGGCCAGGGAATGAGCAGTTCTTC. The encoded protein is CSSVGGGPGNEQFF.

The chain couples TRBV28 to TRBJ1-2; 8 nucleotides align to TRBD1. CDR3 length equals 15 residues. Per the germline V gene, CDR1 is MDHEN and CDR2 is SYDVKM. V lost 5 bases to trimming and J lost 6 bases; unmatched junction nucleotides: 11. For the CDR3, the DNA is TGTGCCAGCAGTCATAAACCGGGACAGGTGGATGGCTACACCTTC. Its protein product is CASSHKPGQVDGYTF.

The V and J genes are TRBV28 and TRBJ1-4, with 7 nucleotides matching TRBD1. This CDR3 has 14 amino acids. J was trimmed by 4 bases and V by 5 bases; bases with no gene match: 4. The germline gives CDR1 MDHEN, CDR2 SYDVKM. In DNA, the CDR3 is TGTGCCAGCAGTACCGGGACAGTTAATGAAAAACTGTTTTTT. Residues: CASSTGTVNEKLFF.

The chain employs TRBV30 and TRBJ2-3, with 10 bases lining up with TRBD2. CDR1 is GTSNPN and CDR2 is SVGIG in the germline V gene (reference sequence). CDR3 length: 16 residues. With 1 base clipped from V and 2 bases from J, the junction kept 6 bases outside the gene matches. Here the CDR3 reads CAWSAGLAEPTDTQYF. The CDR3 DNA is TGTGCCTGGAGTGCCGGACTAGCGGAACCCACAGATACGCAGTATTTT.

This clone was detected only once. The V and J genes are TRBV6-5 and TRBJ1-1, with D perhaps TRBD1 (5 bases). Germline CDR1 and CDR2: MNHEY and SVGAGI. The V gene lost 6 bases and the J gene lost 1 base, with 15 bases spanning the gap. The CDR3 covers 15 residues. The CDR3 nucleotides are TGTGCCAGCAGAGACGACAGAGCCCCGAACACTGAAGCTTTCTTT. Amino acid sequence: CASRDDRAPNTEAFF.